Reported below is one T cell receptor (beta chain). Its antigen is still unknown. Relative to the germline gene, one junction end is altered; a read error may explain this. This specimen belongs to a study of T cells in Graves' hyperthyroidism and ophthalmopathy (dated by TCRdb to the late 2010s). With regard to the full study: Peripheral blood samples were taken at initial diagnosis, before any treatment was given. TCR V-J signatures able to tell the groups apart were searched for in a discovery cohort of 95 to 100 patients, of whom about 40 had Graves' ophthalmopathy and 57 had stable Graves' hyperthyroidism. Prospective prediction of ophthalmopathy was tested in an independent validation cohort of about 19 hyperthyroidism patients and 17 patients who later progressed to ophthalmopathy. The roughly 100 discovery patients were randomly divided into training and test sets at a 7:3 ratio. In several Graves' hyperthyroidism patients, the study also compared T-cell repertoires from thyroid tissue with T-cell repertoires from blood. Once sampling was done, hyperthyroidism patients were given methimazole at a starting dose of 30 mg daily, whereas ophthalmopathy patients were given high-dose intravenous methylprednisolone. According to the paper, TCR Vbeta CDR3 sequencing was carried out on more than 120 peripheral blood samples, which came from 40 to 45 ophthalmopathy, 70 to 80 hyperthyroidism and roughly 17 progressor patients.

Broad study findings and their caveats: Blood samples also contained most of the expanded thyroid clonotypes (frequency above 0.001), which suggests that blood repertoires may reflect thyroid immune responses. In cross-validation, a model built on a 13 V-J signature told ophthalmopathy apart from stable hyperthyroidism with about 90% sensitivity and roughly 81% specificity, and in testing the same model reached 80%/75%. Sample size was not statistically predetermined, and investigators were not blinded to group allocation. In validation, the model predicted progression to ophthalmopathy with 55% to 71% sensitivity and roughly 72% specificity, a median of approximately 6.7 months before onset.

Stable Graves' hyperthyroidism was defined as the absence of progression to ophthalmopathy over 18 months of follow-up. Hyperthyroidism patients were newly diagnosed, had a disease duration of under 2 months, and were aged 18 to 65 years. Any patient with an uncontrolled infection, another autoimmune disease, pregnancy or lactation was excluded. Clinical symptoms, serum thyroxine and TRAb, thyroid ultrasound, and orbital computed tomography formed the basis for the diagnoses. PBMCs were separated from 10 ml of fresh peripheral blood using Ficoll-Paque density gradient centrifugation. Trizol reagent was used to extract total RNA, and RNA quality was then checked on an Agilent 2100 Bioanalyzer. CDR1 and CDR2 were assigned from the germline V gene as MNHEY and SVGEGT. The CDR3 sequence holds 12 residues, the cysteine and phenylalanine included. CDR3 DNA only is kept here, 36 bases in frame from base 1.

The TCR beta CDR3 regions were amplified from the RNA transcripts. For the first round of RT-PCR on the TCR CDR3, the HTBI primer set was used together with the Qiagen OneStep RT-PCR kit. Libraries were constructed in a second round of multiplex PCR, after which size selection and purification were performed. Paired-end sequencing of the libraries was performed with 100 bp reads on an Illumina HiSeq2000. The authors processed their data as follows. SOAPnuke was used to process the raw data, with reads discarded if the reads contained adapters or uncalled bases, had a mean Phred below 15, or lacked an exact constant-primer or identifier match. High-quality paired reads were merged with COPE v1.2.5, and unique nucleotide sequences were defined as clonotypes. Clonotypes were aligned to IMGT TRBV, TRBD and TRBJ reference segments using MiTCR v1.1. Analysis was restricted to V-J combinations with a frequency above 0.0001, which covered 98% to 99.2% of repertoires. The TCS score was defined as the ratio of F50 (clonal expansion) to E x V (chaos), calculated using BLOSUM62-based TCRdist between CDR3 peptides within each V-J. Welch's t-statistics and random forest reduced around 520 V-J features to under 15, which were used in a naive Bayes classifier (R e1071). TCRdb reworked the public reads: Q25 trimming with fastp, MiXCR clone assembly, productive beta chains retained. Each entry merges the rows of one CDR3 protein and shows their most common DNA and genes. The V and J calls were determined by TCRdb, not by the authors. The sample table shows about 380,000 distinct CDR3 sequences, and about 15% are seen once. The ten largest clones capture 9.5% to 12% of the sample.

The clonotype originates from a woman aged 60-70 years with Graves' hyperthyroidism. The sequenced sample was blood. Recombination linked TRBV6-2 or TRBV6-3 to TRBJ2-3; the D segment is perhaps TRBD1 or TRBD2, each sharing 5 matched bases. Read as DNA, the sequence is TGTGCCACCTGGGACGTCCCAGATATGCAGTATTTT. Translated, it reads CATWDVPDMQYF.